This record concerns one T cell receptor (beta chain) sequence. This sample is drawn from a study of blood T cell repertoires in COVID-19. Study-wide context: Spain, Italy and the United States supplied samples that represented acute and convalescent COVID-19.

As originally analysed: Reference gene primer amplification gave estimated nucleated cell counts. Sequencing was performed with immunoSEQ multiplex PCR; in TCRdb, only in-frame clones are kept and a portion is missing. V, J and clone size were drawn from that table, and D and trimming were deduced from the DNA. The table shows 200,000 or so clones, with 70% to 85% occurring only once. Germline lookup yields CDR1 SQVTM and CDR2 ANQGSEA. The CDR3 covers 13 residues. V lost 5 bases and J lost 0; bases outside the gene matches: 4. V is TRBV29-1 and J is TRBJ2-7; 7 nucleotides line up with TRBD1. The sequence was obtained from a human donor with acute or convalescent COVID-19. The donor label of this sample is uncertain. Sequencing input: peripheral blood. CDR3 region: CSVPGQFSYEQYF. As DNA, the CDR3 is TGCAGCGTTCCGGGACAGTTCTCCTACGAGCAGTACTTC.